A selection of T cell receptor beta chains follows, all from one sample in a study of identical twins. MiXCR, run by TCRdb on the 5' RACE reads, gives a single entry per CDR3 protein. The sample records a few hundred thousand distinct CDR3 sequences, 15% to 20% being singletons. The sequenced sample was naive T cells sorted from blood. All receptors derive from a man in his forties or fifties in good health. The CDR3 runs from the conserved cysteine through the conserved F or W. A D gene is named only where the DNA matches it firmly. Clone size is stated in some rows and not others, as once, few, many or a class when expanded.

clone size: many
J gene: TRBJ1-1
V gene: TRBV18
D gene: .
CDR3 protein: CASSRSTTEAFF
CDR3 DNA: TGTGCCAGCTCACGGTCAACCACTGAAGCTTTCTTT

clone size: .
J gene: TRBJ2-2
V gene: TRBV12-3/TRBV12-4
D gene: TRBD2
CDR3 protein: CASTKSGGALSTGELFF
CDR3 DNA: TGTGCCAGCACCAAGAGCGGGGGGGCGCTGAGTACCGGGGAGCTGTTTTTT

clone size: .
J gene: TRBJ2-1
V gene: TRBV7-8
D gene: .
CDR3 protein: CASSISTSLGATEQFF
CDR3 DNA: TGTGCCAGCAGCATTTCTACTTCTTTAGGGGCGACTGAGCAGTTCTTC

clone size: many
J gene: TRBJ1-3
V gene: TRBV10-3
D gene: .
CDR3 protein: CAIRRNLDTIYF
CDR3 DNA: TGTGCCATCAGAAGAAATTTAGACACCATATATTTT

clone size: many
J gene: TRBJ2-3
V gene: TRBV7-9
D gene: .
CDR3 protein: CASSQTTDTQYF
CDR3 DNA: TGTGCCAGCAGCCAGACCACAGATACGCAGTATTTT

clone size: .
J gene: TRBJ2-7
V gene: TRBV20-1
D gene: TRBD2
CDR3 protein: CSAFFRPGTSGRAAIYEQYF
CDR3 DNA: TGCAGTGCTTTCTTCCGGCCTGGGACTAGCGGGAGGGCCGCTATTTACGAGCAGTACTTC

clone size: many
J gene: TRBJ2-7
V gene: TRBV5-6
D gene: .
CDR3 protein: CASSRTLSYEQYF
CDR3 DNA: TGTGCCAGCAGCCGGACACTCTCCTACGAGCAGTACTTC

clone size: few
J gene: TRBJ2-1
V gene: TRBV5-5
D gene: .
CDR3 protein: CASSSGWQDEQFF
CDR3 DNA: TGTGCCAGCAGCTCCGGGTGGCAGGATGAGCAGTTCTTC

clone size: .
J gene: TRBJ2-1
V gene: TRBV6-2/TRBV6-3
D gene: TRBD2
CDR3 protein: CASRAPGLEEQFF
CDR3 DNA: TGTGCCAGCAGAGCTCCGGGACTAGAAGAGCAGTTCTTC

clone size: many
J gene: TRBJ2-2
V gene: TRBV6-1
D gene: TRBD2
CDR3 protein: CASSQTSGRRDTGELFF
CDR3 DNA: TGTGCCAGCAGCCAGACTAGCGGGAGGAGGGACACCGGGGAGCTGTTTTTT

clone size: few
J gene: TRBJ1-1
V gene: TRBV20-1
D gene: .
CDR3 protein: CSARSRQLNTEAFF
CDR3 DNA: TGCAGTGCTAGGTCAAGACAGCTGAACACTGAAGCTTTCTTT

clone size: many
J gene: TRBJ1-3
V gene: TRBV20-1
D gene: .
CDR3 protein: CSARGPISGNTIYF
CDR3 DNA: TGCAGTGCTAGGGGGCCCATCTCTGGAAACACCATATATTTT

clone size: many
J gene: TRBJ2-5
V gene: TRBV12-3/TRBV12-4
D gene: .
CDR3 protein: CASSPLTKQETQYF
CDR3 DNA: TGTGCCAGCAGTCCCCTGACCAAACAAGAGACCCAGTACTTC

clone size: .
J gene: TRBJ2-3
V gene: TRBV6-2/TRBV6-3
D gene: TRBD2
CDR3 protein: CASGAGGPDTQYF
CDR3 DNA: TGTGCCAGCGGAGCGGGGGGGCCGGATACGCAGTATTTT

clone size: few
J gene: TRBJ1-1
V gene: TRBV2
D gene: .
CDR3 protein: CASSDSPLGALNTEAFF
CDR3 DNA: TGTGCCAGCAGTGACTCCCCTCTTGGGGCGCTGAACACTGAAGCTTTCTTT

clone size: many
J gene: TRBJ2-3
V gene: TRBV29-1
D gene: TRBD2
CDR3 protein: CSVLAGHSTDTQYF
CDR3 DNA: TGCAGCGTCCTAGCGGGCCATAGCACAGATACGCAGTATTTT

clone size: few
J gene: TRBJ1-3
V gene: TRBV6-1
D gene: .
CDR3 protein: CASSGQRGDTIYF
CDR3 DNA: TGTGCCAGCAGTGGGCAGAGAGGAGACACCATATATTTT

clone size: many
J gene: TRBJ1-2
V gene: TRBV29-1
D gene: .
CDR3 protein: CSARLGPYGYTF
CDR3 DNA: TGCAGCGCCCGACTGGGACCCTATGGCTACACCTTC

clone size: once
J gene: TRBJ2-3
V gene: TRBV7-3
D gene: TRBD1
CDR3 protein: CASSSGGKTDTQYF
CDR3 DNA: TGTGCCAGCAGCTCAGGGGGCAAAACAGATACGCAGTATTTT

clone size: many
J gene: TRBJ1-2
V gene: TRBV4-3
D gene: .
CDR3 protein: CASSLQRGANYGYTF
CDR3 DNA: TGCGCCAGCAGCCTCCAAAGGGGGGCTAACTATGGCTACACCTTC

clone size: many
J gene: TRBJ1-6
V gene: TRBV20-1
D gene: .
CDR3 protein: CSAAVRAGAYNSPLHF
CDR3 DNA: TGCAGTGCTGCGGTCCGTGCAGGAGCCTATAATTCACCCCTCCACTTT

clone size: .
J gene: TRBJ2-1
V gene: TRBV4-3
D gene: TRBD2
CDR3 protein: CASSQDWPGLAGVGEQFF
CDR3 DNA: TGCGCCAGCAGCCAAGATTGGCCGGGACTAGCGGGAGTAGGTGAGCAGTTCTTC

clone size: many
J gene: TRBJ2-1
V gene: TRBV5-1
D gene: TRBD1
CDR3 protein: CASSSGQGDFEQFF
CDR3 DNA: TGCGCCAGCAGCTCAGGACAGGGGGACTTTGAGCAGTTCTTC

clone size: .
J gene: TRBJ2-5
V gene: TRBV12-3/TRBV12-4
D gene: .
CDR3 protein: CASRRTDQETQYF
CDR3 DNA: TGTGCCAGCAGACGGACAGACCAAGAGACCCAGTACTTC

clone size: few
J gene: TRBJ2-1
V gene: TRBV4-2
D gene: TRBD2
CDR3 protein: CASSQVWRGGYNEQFF
CDR3 DNA: TGTGCCAGCAGCCAAGTGTGGCGGGGGGGCTACAATGAGCAGTTCTTC

clone size: many
J gene: TRBJ2-5
V gene: TRBV5-6
D gene: .
CDR3 protein: CASSVPGPGPGGQYF
CDR3 DNA: TGTGCCAGCAGCGTACCGGGACCTGGACCCGGTGGCCAGTACTTC

clone size: few
J gene: TRBJ2-3
V gene: TRBV9
D gene: TRBD2
CDR3 protein: CASSVDPGTSGTDTQYF
CDR3 DNA: TGTGCCAGCAGCGTAGACCCTGGGACTAGCGGCACAGATACGCAGTATTTT

clone size: few
J gene: TRBJ1-2
V gene: TRBV7-2
D gene: .
CDR3 protein: CASSLDLDSYGYTF
CDR3 DNA: TGTGCCAGCAGCTTAGATCTGGACAGCTATGGCTACACCTTC

clone size: few
J gene: TRBJ1-6
V gene: TRBV12-3/TRBV12-4
D gene: TRBD1
CDR3 protein: CASSFGTAASPLHF
CDR3 DNA: TGTGCCAGCAGCTTCGGGACAGCGGCATCACCCCTCCACTTT

clone size: .
J gene: TRBJ1-1
V gene: TRBV15
D gene: .
CDR3 protein: CATSREGRVNTEAFF
CDR3 DNA: TGTGCCACCAGCAGAGAAGGCAGGGTGAACACTGAAGCTTTCTTT

clone size: many
J gene: TRBJ2-1
V gene: TRBV29-1
D gene: TRBD2
CDR3 protein: CSVSGGAFEQFF
CDR3 DNA: TGCAGCGTTAGCGGGGGGGCCTTTGAGCAGTTCTTC

clone size: few
J gene: TRBJ2-2
V gene: TRBV11-2
D gene: .
CDR3 protein: CASTAFRGTRTGELFF
CDR3 DNA: TGTGCCAGCACTGCATTCCGAGGGACTCGTACCGGGGAGCTGTTTTTT